This TCR beta chain was identified during a study of blood T cells in healthy people across ages. Using a J-beta primer mix together with a sample-barcoded 5' primer, a second PCR was run for about 7 to 12 cycles. The template-switch adaptor, which had 12 random nucleotides, put a tag on each cDNA molecule. No fewer than 3 million CDR3-containing paired-end reads came from each sample. TCRdb re-analysed the 5' RACE reads in MiXCR, keeping a single row per CDR3 protein. The sample carries some 1.1 million distinct CDR3 sequences, 35% to 45% recorded once. The TCR was taken from a man between 18 and 29 years old in good health. The sequencing input was blood.

The CDR3, as DNA: TGTGCCAGCAGCGTAGAGGGGGACAGTATAAACAATGAGCAGTACTTC. Translated, it gives CASSVEGDSINNEQYF. The chain recombines TRBV9 with TRBJ2-7; 7 nucleotides match TRBD1. V shed 0 bases and J 7 bases; nucleotides not matched to a gene: 13. Germline lookup yields CDR1 SGDLS and CDR2 YYNGEE. The CDR3 has 16 amino acids.